A selection of T cell receptor beta chains follows, all from one sample in a study of T cells in Graves' hyperthyroidism and ophthalmopathy. A single record per CDR3 protein comes from TCRdb applying MiXCR to the multiplex PCR reads. The table has hundreds of thousands of distinct CDR3 sequences, around 20% seen once. Sample: blood. All receptors come from a woman aged 45 to 65 with Graves' hyperthyroidism that later progressed to Graves' ophthalmopathy. CDR3s include the opening cysteine and the closing phenylalanine or tryptophan. Each record gives: CDR3 protein, CDR3 DNA, J gene, V gene, clone size, D gene. D genes are given only for firm matches. Only some rows state a clone size, as once, few, many or a class for expanded clones.

CASSLRLLAGTEAFF TGTGCCAGCAGCTTAAGGCTGCTCGCGGGGACTGAAGCTTTCTTT TRBJ1-1 TRBV7-3 - -
CATSDLGSSGGRHEQFF TGTGCCACCAGTGATTTGGGGTCCAGCGGGGGGCGACATGAGCAGTTCTTC TRBJ2-1 TRBV24-1 many TRBD2
CASSMGQTDGYTF TGTGCCAGCAGCATGGGACAGACCGATGGCTACACCTTC TRBJ1-2 TRBV6-1 many TRBD1
CASSVTSGSWNSYGYTF TGTGCCAGCAGTGTTACTTCAGGGTCCTGGAACAGCTATGGCTACACCTTC TRBJ1-2 TRBV6-1 many -
CASIGGGRGDSPLHF TGTGCCAGTATCGGGGGGGGGCGCGGCGATTCACCCCTCCACTTT TRBJ1-6 TRBV19 - -
CSTSTGGGWEQYF TGCAGTACTTCGACAGGGGGGGGATGGGAGCAGTACTTC TRBJ2-7 TRBV20-1 few TRBD1
CSARLATPGTTNTGELFF TGCAGTGCTAGACTAGCGACCCCCGGGACAACGAACACCGGGGAGCTGTTTTTT TRBJ2-2 TRBV20-1 - -
CASSQTTHQPQHF TGTGCCAGCAGCCAGACCACCCATCAGCCCCAGCATTTT TRBJ1-5 TRBV11-2 many -
CATSAGQGGTYVREQFF TGTGCCACCAGTGCAGGTCAAGGAGGGACCTATGTACGCGAGCAGTTCTTC TRBJ2-1 TRBV24-1 - -
CASSEDRPDLYGYTF TGTGCCAGCAGCGAAGACAGACCCGACCTCTATGGCTACACCTTC TRBJ1-2 TRBV7-3 few -
CASSSGQGWYEQYF TGTGCCAGCAGTTCCGGACAGGGGTGGTACGAGCAGTACTTC TRBJ2-7 TRBV12-3/TRBV12-4 - TRBD1
CASSVGDGRNTEAFF TGTGCCAGCAGCGTAGGGGATGGAAGGAACACTGAAGCTTTCTTT TRBJ1-1 TRBV9 - -
CASSFNSFGNYGYTF TGCGCCAGCAGCTTCAATTCGTTTGGAAACTATGGCTACACCTTC TRBJ1-2 TRBV5-1 - -
CASSLLYGQPVNTGELFF TGCGCCAGCAGCTTGTTGTATGGTCAACCGGTGAACACCGGGGAGCTGTTTTTT TRBJ2-2 TRBV5-1 few -
CASSMARSSYNSPLHF TGTGCCAGTAGTATGGCCCGGAGCTCCTATAATTCACCCCTCCACTTT TRBJ1-6 TRBV19 - -
CATSEKDRGRADTQYF TGTGCCACCAGTGAGAAGGACAGGGGGCGCGCAGATACGCAGTATTTT TRBJ2-3 TRBV24-1 - TRBD1
CSARAGTSSGDTQYF TGCAGTGCTAGAGCCGGGACTAGCAGTGGAGATACGCAGTATTTT TRBJ2-3 TRBV20-1 many TRBD2
CSVSTDRTGYTF TGCAGCGTCTCCACGGACAGGACTGGCTACACCTTC TRBJ1-2 TRBV29-1 few TRBD1
CASSVRDLRRNTEAFF TGTGCCAGCAGTGTTCGGGACCTAAGGCGAAACACTGAAGCTTTCTTT TRBJ1-1 TRBV5-6 few -
CASSFGWSSGNTIYF TGTGCCAGCAGCTTCGGATGGAGCTCTGGAAACACCATATATTTT TRBJ1-3 TRBV5-5 few -
CAWSVREQFF TGTGCCTGGAGTGTACGTGAGCAGTTCTTC TRBJ2-1 TRBV30 many -
CASREDQPQHF TGTGCCAGCCGGGAAGATCAGCCCCAGCATTTT TRBJ1-5 TRBV27 - -